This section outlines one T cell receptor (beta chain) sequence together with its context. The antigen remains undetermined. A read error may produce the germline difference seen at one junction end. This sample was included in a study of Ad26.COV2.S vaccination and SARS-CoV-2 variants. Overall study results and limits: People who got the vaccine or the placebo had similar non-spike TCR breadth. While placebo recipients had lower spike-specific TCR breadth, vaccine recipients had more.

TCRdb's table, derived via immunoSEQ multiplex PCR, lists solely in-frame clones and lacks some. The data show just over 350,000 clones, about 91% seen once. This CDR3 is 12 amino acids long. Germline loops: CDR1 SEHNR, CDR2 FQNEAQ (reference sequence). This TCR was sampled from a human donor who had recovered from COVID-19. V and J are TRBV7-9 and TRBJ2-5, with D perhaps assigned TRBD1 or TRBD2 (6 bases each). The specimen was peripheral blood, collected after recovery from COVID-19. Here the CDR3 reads CASSLGQGRQDF. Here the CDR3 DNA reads TGTGCCAGCAGCTTAGGCCAGGGGAGGCAAGACTTC.